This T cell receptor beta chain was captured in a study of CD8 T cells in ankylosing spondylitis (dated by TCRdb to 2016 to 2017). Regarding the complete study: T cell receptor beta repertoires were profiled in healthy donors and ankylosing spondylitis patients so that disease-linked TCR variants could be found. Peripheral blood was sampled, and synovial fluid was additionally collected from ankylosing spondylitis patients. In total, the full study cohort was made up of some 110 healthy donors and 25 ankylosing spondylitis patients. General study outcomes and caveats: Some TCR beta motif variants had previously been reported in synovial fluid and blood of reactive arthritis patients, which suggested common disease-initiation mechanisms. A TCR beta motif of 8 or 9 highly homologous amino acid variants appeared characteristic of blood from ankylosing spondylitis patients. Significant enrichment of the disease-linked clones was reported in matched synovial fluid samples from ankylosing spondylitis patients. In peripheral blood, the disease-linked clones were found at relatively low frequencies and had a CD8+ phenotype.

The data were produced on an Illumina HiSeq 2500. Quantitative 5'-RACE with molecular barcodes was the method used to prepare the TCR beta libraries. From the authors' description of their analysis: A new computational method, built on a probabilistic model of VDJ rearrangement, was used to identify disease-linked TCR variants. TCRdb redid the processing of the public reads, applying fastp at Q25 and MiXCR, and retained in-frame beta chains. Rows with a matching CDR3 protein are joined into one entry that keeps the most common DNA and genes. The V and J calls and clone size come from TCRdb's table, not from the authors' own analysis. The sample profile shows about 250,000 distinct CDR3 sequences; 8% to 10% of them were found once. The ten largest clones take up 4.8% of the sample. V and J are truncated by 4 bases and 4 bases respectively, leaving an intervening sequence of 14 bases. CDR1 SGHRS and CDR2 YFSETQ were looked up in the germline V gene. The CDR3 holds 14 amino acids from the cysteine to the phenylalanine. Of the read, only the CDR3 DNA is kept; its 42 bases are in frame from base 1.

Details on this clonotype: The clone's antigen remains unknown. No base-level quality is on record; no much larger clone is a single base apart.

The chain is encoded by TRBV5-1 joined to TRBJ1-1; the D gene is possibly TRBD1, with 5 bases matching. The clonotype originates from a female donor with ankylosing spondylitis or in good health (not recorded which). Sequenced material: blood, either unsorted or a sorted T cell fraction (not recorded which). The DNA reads TGCGCCAGCAGCCCGGGGACCTGGGGCACTGAAGCTTTCTTT. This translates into CASSPGTWGTEAFF. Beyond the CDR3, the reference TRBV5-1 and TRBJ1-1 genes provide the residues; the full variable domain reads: KAGVTQTPRYLIKTRGQQVTLSCSPISGHRSVSWYQQTPGQGLQFLFEYFSETQRNKGNFPGRFSGRQFSNSRSEMNVSTLELGDSALYLCASSPGTWGTEAFFGQGTRLTVV.